Shown below are 2 T cell receptor beta chains from a single sample sequenced in a study of blood T cell repertoires in COVID-19. Libraries were prepared by immunoSEQ multiplex PCR; TCRdb keeps only in-frame clonotypes and omits some of them. The profile covers some 370,000 clones, with over 75% appearing a single time and roughly 10% taken by the ten largest. Sequencing input: peripheral blood. These receptors were taken from a woman aged 25 to 39 with COVID-19, enrolled during active disease.

The J gene is TRBJ2-1, the V gene TRBV11-3, with TRBD2 matching 8 bases. The V and J ends lost 1 base and 8 bases, in that order; junction bases with no gene match: 16. Per germline, CDR1 SGHNT and CDR2 YENEEA. The CDR3 consists of 18 residues. The CDR3 sequence: CASSLVVGTGGPIHEQFF. CDR3 DNA sequence: TGTGCCAGCAGCTTAGTAGTCGGGACGGGAGGGCCAATCCATGAGCAGTTCTTC.

The chain combines TRBV6-5 with TRBJ2-3, with D maybe TRBD2 (7 bases). V was clipped by 7 bases and J by 5 bases, with 13 bases between them. The CDR3 contains 13 residues. Germline V gene data show CDR1 as MNHEY and CDR2 as SVGAGI. The CDR3 loop is CASMRGQRDTQYF. The CDR3 nucleotides read TGTGCCAGCATGCGGGGGCAGAGAGATACGCAGTATTTT.